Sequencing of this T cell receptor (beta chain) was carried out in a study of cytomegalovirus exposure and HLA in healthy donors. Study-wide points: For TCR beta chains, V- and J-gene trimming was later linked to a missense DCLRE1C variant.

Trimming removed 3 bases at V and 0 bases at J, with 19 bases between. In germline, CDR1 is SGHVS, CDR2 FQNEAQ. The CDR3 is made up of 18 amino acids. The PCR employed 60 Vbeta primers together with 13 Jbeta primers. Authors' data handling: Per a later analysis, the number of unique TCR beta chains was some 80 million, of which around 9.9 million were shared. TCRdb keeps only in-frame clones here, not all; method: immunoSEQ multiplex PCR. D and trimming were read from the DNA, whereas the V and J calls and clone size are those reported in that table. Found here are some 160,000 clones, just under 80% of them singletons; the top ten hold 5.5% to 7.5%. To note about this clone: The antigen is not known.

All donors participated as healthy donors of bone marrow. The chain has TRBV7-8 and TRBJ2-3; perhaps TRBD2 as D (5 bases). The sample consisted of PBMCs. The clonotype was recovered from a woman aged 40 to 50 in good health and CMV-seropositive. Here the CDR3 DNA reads TGTGCCAGCAGCTTGGGGTGGGAGCGGCTCTCCAGCACAGATACGCAGTATTTT. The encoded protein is CASSLGWERLSSTDTQYF.